This T cell receptor (beta chain) was captured by sequencing in a study of early T cells in non-severe SARS-CoV-2 infection (dated by TCRdb to the early 2020s). For the study in its entirety: TCR sequencing used bulk RNA from unsorted whole blood, so alpha and beta chains could not be paired. What the research found in general, with its limitations: VDJdb matching was skewed toward anti-spike CD8 responses and likely underestimated virus-specific expansions, missing private and CD4 specificities.

Receptor amplification or capture employed 5' RACE. Sequencer: NextSeq 500. To correct for sequencing error and PCR bias, the TCR library protocol tagged individual cDNA molecules with unique molecular identifiers. Sequencing covered both TCR alpha and beta chains, and within each sample the abundances of alpha and beta sequences were tightly co-correlated. The paper's processing steps were these. Decombinator V4 was used to annotate the V gene, J gene and CDR3 of the TCR sequences. Expanded TCRs were defined as changing significantly between any two time points under a Poisson model with p below 0.0001. TCR abundances were normalised to the total number of TCRs sequenced per sample and were expressed as counts per million. MAIT TCRs were defined by TRAV1-2 paired with TRAJ12, TRAJ20 or TRAJ33, and iNKT TCRs by TRAV10 paired with TRAJ18. VDJdb, accessed 1 November 2021, was searched for CMV, EBV and SARS-CoV-2 annotated TCRs, excluding TCRs annotated for multiple antigens. TCRdb handled the public reads itself, with Q25 trimming in fastp and clone calling in MiXCR, and kept productive beta chains. Every distinct CDR3 protein forms one entry, paired with its most common genes and DNA. TCRdb, rather than the study authors, made the V and J calls. The sample records under 90,000 distinct CDR3 sequences, 14% of which are singletons. Under 7.5% of the sample goes to the ten largest clones.

V was cut back by 8 bases and J by 5 bases, leaving a gap of 12 bases between them. The germline V gene encodes CDR1 SQVTM and CDR2 ANQGSEA. From the cysteine up to the phenylalanine, the CDR3 has a length of 11 residues. The CDR3 DNA has 33 bases and is translated from base 1. Concerning this clonotype itself: The specificity of this receptor is unknown. No base quality values were provided; no much bigger clone lies one nucleotide off.

A case-control design nested within a healthcare worker cohort in London, UK, was used, with weekly nasopharyngeal swab PCR tests and blood sampling performed. Healthcare workers were recruited between 23 and 31 March 2020, during the week of the UK lockdown, and were followed weekly for up to about 15 weeks. This sequence originates from an adult who was a healthcare worker with PCR-confirmed SARS-CoV-2 infection or an uninfected control (not recorded which). The receptor chain draws on TRBV29-1 and TRBJ1-1; the D gene cannot be named for sure. Sample: whole blood. The CDR3 has the sequence CSSGFRTEAFF. The sequenced DNA: TGCAGCTCCGGGTTCCGGACTGAAGCTTTCTTT.